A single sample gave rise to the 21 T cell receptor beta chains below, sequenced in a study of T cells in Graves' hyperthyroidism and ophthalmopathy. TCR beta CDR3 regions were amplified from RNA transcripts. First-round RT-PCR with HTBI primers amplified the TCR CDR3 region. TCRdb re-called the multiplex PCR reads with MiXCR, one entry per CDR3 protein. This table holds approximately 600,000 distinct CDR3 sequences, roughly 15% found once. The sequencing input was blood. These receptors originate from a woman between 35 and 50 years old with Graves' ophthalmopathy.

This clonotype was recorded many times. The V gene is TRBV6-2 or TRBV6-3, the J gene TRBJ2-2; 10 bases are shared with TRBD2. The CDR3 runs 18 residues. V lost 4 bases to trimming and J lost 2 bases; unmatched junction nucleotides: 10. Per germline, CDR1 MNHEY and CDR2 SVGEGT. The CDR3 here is CASSSYTGTSANTGELFF. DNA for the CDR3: TGTGCCAGCAGTTCTTATACCGGGACTAGCGCAAACACCGGGGAGCTGTTTTTT.

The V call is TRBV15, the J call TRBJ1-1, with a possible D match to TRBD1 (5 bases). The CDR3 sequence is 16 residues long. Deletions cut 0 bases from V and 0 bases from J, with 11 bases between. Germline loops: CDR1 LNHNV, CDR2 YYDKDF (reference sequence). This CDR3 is CATSRDRAGLNTEAFF. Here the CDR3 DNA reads TGTGCCACCAGCAGAGATCGGGCAGGGCTGAACACTGAAGCTTTCTTT. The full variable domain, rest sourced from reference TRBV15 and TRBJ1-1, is DAMVIQNPRYQVTQFGKPVTLSCSQTLNHNVMYWYQQKSSQAPKLLFHYYDKDFNNEADTPDNFQSRRPNTSFCFLDIRSPGLGDTAMYLCATSRDRAGLNTEAFFGQGTRLTVV.

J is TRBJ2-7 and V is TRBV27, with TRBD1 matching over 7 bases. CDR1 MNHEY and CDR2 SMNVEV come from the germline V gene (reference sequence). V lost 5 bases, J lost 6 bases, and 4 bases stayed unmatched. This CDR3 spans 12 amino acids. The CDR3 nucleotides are TGTGCCAGCAGTAGCCGGGACAGCGAGCAGTACTTC. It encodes CASSSRDSEQYF.

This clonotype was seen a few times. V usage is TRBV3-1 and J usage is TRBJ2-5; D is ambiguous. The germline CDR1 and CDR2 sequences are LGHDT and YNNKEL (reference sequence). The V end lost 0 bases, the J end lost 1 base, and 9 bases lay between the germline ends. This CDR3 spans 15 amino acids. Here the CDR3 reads CASSQETRFQETQYF. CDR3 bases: TGTGCCAGCAGCCAAGAGACAAGATTCCAAGAGACCCAGTACTTC.

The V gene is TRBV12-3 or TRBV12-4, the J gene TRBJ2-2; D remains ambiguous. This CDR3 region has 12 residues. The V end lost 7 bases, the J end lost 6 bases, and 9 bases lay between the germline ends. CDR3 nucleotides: TGTGCCAGCATATCCGGTCCCGGGGAGCTGTTTTTT. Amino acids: CASISGPGELFF.

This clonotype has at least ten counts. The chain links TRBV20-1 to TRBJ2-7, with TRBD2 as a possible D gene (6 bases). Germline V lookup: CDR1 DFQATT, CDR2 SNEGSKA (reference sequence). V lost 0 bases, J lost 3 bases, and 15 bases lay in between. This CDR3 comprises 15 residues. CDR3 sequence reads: CSARDRGTLDYEQYF. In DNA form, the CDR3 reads TGCAGTGCTAGAGATCGCGGGACTTTAGACTACGAGCAGTACTTC.

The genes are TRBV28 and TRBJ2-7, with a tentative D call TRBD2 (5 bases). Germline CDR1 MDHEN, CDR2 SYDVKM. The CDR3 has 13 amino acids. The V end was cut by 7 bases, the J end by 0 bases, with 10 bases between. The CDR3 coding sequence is TGTGCCAGCAAGTCAGCGGACTCCTACGAGCAGTACTTC. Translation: CASKSADSYEQYF.

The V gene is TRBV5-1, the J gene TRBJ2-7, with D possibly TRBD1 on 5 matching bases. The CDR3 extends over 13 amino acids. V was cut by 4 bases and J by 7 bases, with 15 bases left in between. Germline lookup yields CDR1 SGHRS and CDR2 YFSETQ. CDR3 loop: CASSKLDTREQYF. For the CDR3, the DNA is TGCGCCAGCAGCAAACTGGACACCCGAGAGCAGTACTTC.

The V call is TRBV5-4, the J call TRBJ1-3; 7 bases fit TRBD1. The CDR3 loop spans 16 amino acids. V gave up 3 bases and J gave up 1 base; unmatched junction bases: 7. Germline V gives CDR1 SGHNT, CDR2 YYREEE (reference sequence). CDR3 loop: CASSWGQPQSGNTIYF. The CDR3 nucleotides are TGTGCCAGCAGCTGGGGACAGCCTCAATCTGGAAACACCATATATTTT.

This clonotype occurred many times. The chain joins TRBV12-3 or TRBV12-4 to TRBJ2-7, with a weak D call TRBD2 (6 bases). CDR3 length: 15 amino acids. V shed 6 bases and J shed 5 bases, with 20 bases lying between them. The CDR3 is CASRYAGGGLNEQYF. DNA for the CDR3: TGTGCCAGCAGGTATGCTGGGGGAGGATTGAACGAGCAGTACTTC.

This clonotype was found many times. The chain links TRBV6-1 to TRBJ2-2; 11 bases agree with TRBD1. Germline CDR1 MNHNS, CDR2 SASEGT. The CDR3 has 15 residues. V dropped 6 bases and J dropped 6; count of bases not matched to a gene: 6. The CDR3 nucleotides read TGTGCCAGCAGCAACCGGGACAGGGGGGCCGGGGAGCTGTTTTTT. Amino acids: CASSNRDRGAGELFF.

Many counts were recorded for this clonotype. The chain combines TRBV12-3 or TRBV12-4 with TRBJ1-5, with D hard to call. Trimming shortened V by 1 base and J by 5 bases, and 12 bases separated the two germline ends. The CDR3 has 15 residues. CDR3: CASSLDGVLHQPQHF. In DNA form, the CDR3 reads TGTGCCAGCAGTTTAGACGGGGTCCTTCATCAGCCCCAGCATTTT.

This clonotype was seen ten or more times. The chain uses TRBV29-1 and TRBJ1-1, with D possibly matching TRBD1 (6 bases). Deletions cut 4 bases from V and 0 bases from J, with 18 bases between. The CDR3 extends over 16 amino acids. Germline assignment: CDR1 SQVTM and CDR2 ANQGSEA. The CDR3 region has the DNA TGCAGCGTTGGAGTCGGGACAAGACTTTTGAACACTGAAGCTTTCTTT. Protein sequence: CSVGVGTRLLNTEAFF.

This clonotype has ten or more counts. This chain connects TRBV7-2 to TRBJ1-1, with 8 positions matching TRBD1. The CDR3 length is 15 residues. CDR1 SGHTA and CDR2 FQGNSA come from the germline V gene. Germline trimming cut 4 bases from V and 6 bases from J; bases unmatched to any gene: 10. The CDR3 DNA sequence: TGTGCCAGCAGCTCGACAGGGGCCAGGTACGCTGAAGCTTTCTTT. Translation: CASSSTGARYAEAFF.

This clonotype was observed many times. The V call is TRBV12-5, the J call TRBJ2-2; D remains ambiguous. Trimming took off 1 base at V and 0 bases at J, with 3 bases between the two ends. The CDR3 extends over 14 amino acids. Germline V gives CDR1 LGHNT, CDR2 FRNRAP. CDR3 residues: CASGLDPNTGELFF. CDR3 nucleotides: TGTGCTAGTGGTTTGGACCCGAACACCGGGGAGCTGTTTTTT.

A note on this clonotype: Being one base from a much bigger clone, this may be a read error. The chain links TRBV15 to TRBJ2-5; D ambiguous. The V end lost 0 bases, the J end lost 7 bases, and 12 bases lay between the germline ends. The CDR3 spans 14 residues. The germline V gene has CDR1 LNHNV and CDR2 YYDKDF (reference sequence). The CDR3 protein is CATSRDRQVMTQYF. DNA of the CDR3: TGTGCCACCAGCAGAGATCGCCAAGTAATGACCCAGTACTTC.

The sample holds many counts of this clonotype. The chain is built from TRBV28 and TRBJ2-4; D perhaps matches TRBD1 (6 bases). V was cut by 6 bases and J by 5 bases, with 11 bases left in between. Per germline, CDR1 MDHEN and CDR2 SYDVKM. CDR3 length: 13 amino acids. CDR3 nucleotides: TGTGCCAGCAGCCCCGGGACACAAAACATTCAGTACTTC. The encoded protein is CASSPGTQNIQYF.

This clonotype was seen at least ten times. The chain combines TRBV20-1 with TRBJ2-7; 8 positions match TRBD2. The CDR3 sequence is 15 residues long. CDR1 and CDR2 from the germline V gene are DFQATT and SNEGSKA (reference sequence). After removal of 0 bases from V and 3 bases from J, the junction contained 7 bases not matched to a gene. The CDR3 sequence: CSARDVSGRGYEQYF. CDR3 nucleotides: TGCAGTGCTAGAGATGTGAGCGGGAGAGGCTACGAGCAGTACTTC.

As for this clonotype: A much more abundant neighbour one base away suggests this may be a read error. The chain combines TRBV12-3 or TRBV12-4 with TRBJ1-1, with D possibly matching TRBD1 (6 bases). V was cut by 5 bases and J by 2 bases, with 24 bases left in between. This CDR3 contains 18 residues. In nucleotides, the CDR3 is TGTGCCAGCAGTCTCAGACTAGGGGGTAGGGGCTTTAACACTGAAGCTTTCTTT. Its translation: CASSLRLGGRGFNTEAFF.

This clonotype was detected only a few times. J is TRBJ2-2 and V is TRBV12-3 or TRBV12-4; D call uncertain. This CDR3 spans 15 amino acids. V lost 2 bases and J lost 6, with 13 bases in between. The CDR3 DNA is TGTGCCAGCAGTTTATACTCGAGGCAGGCCGGGGAGCTGTTTTTT. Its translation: CASSLYSRQAGELFF.

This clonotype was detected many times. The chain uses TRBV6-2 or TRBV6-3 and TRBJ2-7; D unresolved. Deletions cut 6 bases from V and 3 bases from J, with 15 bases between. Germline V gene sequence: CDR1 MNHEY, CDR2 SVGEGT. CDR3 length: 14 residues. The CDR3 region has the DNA TGTGCCAGCAGGAGAGGTTCGTTGTTCTACGAGCAGTACTTC. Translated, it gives CASRRGSLFYEQYF.